This is a list of T cell receptor beta chains from one sample in a study of shared clonotypes between healthy human individuals. Produced via immunoSEQ multiplex PCR; TCRdb's table is partial and in-frame only. The table has 1.5 million to 2.5 million clones, roughly 94% seen once. The sequenced material came from naive CD8+ T cells sorted from blood. These receptor sequences come from a man aged 18 to 30 in good health. CDR3s leave out the opening cysteine and the closing phenylalanine or tryptophan. The listing skips clone size in some rows; elsewhere it reads once, few, many or a size class.

clone_size	v_call	j_call	cdr3_aa
.	TRBV13	TRBJ1-1	ASSLGTLNTEAF
.	TRBV10-2	TRBJ1-2	ASSESGRGYT
.	TRBV7-9	TRBJ2-7	ASSSWTSGESKEQY
.	TRBV6-5	TRBJ2-3	ASSYGTSSDTQY
few	TRBV4-1	TRBJ1-1	ASSPIGPPGTEAF
.	TRBV6-5	TRBJ1-2	ASSSEQGSIYGYT
.	TRBV19	TRBJ2-7	ASNPGSSYEQY
.	TRBV13	TRBJ2-7	ASSPRDGGYEQY
.	TRBV25-1	TRBJ1-2	ASSEVDSAYGYT
.	TRBV30	TRBJ2-1	AWSGESYNEQF
.	TRBV28	TRBJ1-5	ASSFNQPQH
.	TRBV30	TRBJ2-1	AWSPGPTTSDEQF
.	TRBV4-1	TRBJ2-3	ASSRGQFSTDTQY
.	TRBV7-2	TRBJ2-7	ASSFGLAYEQY
.	TRBV5-1	TRBJ2-7	ASSGTPGTVSYEQY
.	TRBV21-1	TRBJ2-3	AISQDSTDTQY
.	TRBV28	TRBJ2-3	ASSSTGGWTDTQY
.	TRBV27	TRBJ2-7	ASRRGIPYEQY
.	TRBV2	TRBJ2-7	ASSVLGSGEQY
.	TRBV2	TRBJ2-7	AVTTLGQGYEQY
.	TRBV30	TRBJ2-3	AWSGALSTDTQY
once	TRBV5-4	TRBJ2-7	ASSALDEQY
.	TRBV5-4	TRBJ2-7	ASSSPGTAIEQY